This TCR beta chain was profiled in a study of T cell responses to AZD1222 COVID-19 vaccine. Overall study results and limits: Females outnumbered males among donors, who were mostly white British; clonal diversity was possibly underestimated. Unmutated regions of variants are reportedly targeted by nearly half of spike-specific TCRs.

This clone was seen a single time. Its antigen is unidentified. Trimming shortened V by 6 bases and J by 1 base, and 12 bases separated the two germline ends. The germline gives CDR1 KGHSH, CDR2 LQKENI. The length of the CDR3 is 15 residues. Data came from immunoSEQ multiplex PCR; TCRdb stores just in-frame clones and leaves some out. The sample has 150,000 or so clones, 90% seen once. The rearrangement joins TRBV18 to TRBJ1-4, with D possibly matching TRBD1 (6 bases). The clonotype comes from an adult who received the AZD1222 COVID-19 vaccine. Sequenced material: peripheral blood, taken 28 days after the second AZD1222 dose. In DNA, the CDR3 is TGTGCCAGCTCTCTAGGACAGATAACTAATGAAAAACTGTTTTTT. Translating gives CASSLGQITNEKLFF.